This T cell receptor (beta chain) is from a study of cytomegalovirus exposure and HLA in healthy donors (dated by TCRdb to the late 2010s). Looking at the study overall: An earlier analysis of some 620 of the donors reported under 300 Gb of sequence data and 117 million unique TCR beta sequences obtained from roughly 170 million T cells. Among several hundred genotyped donors of the cohort, an average of approximately 240,000 unique TCR beta nucleotide sequences was sequenced per donor, of which 15% to 20% were non-productive. Because of strong linkage in the cohort, a few DR-DQ haplotypes were treated as single units for association and clustering. The study aimed to test whether signatures of past pathogen exposure could be identified by cataloging public T cell receptors. In a later analysis, previously published TCR beta repertoires from fewer than 750 donors were re-analyzed and high-resolution HLA genotyping was added so that TCR occurrence patterns could be studied. An early release that covered around 590 HLA-typed donors contained about 300 gigabases of sequencing data and 85 million to 100 million unique TCR sequences. Every repertoire in the discovery cohort had been generated on one and the same sequencing platform. High-throughput TCR immunosequencing, statistical association of individual TCRs with disease status, and machine learning were combined to predict cytomegalovirus infection status. An earlier analysis of 587 of the donors used high-throughput TCR beta sequencing to judge whether each TCR beta V gene segment behaved as functional or pseudogenic. Donor age, sex, ethnicity and CMV serostatus were compiled alongside the repertoire data. In the later analysis, no new phenotypic data were used to find candidate immune exposures; instead, reliance was placed on TCR beta sequences and their occurrence across donors. A separate validation cohort of about 110 different subjects was used in addition to the roughly 700-subject first cohort. The number of typed donors differed by locus: roughly 629-630 for A, B, C, DRB1 and DQB1; approximately 530 for DQA1; around 580 for DPA1; and about 450 for DPB1. A later genetic analysis used genome-wide SNP genotypes for about 60% of the 666 donors, treating that subset as a discovery cohort. Of the approximately 400 genotyped donors, 65% to 90% were placed in the genetic ancestry cluster associated with self-reported Caucasian donors. HLA typing included class I and class II loci at four-digit resolution. Using immunosequencing, the study profiled T cell repertoires from 500 to 800 subjects and related those repertoires to cytomegalovirus serostatus.

The CDR3 runs 17 residues from the cysteine to the phenylalanine. The DNA shown is the 51-base CDR3, in frame from base 1. V is reduced by 3 bases and J by 0 bases, leaving a spacing of 17 bases between them. CDR1 and CDR2 (LNHDA, SQIVND) derive from the germline V gene (reference sequence). Concerning this clone itself: What this receptor recognizes is not known. Base qualities are missing; no much larger clone stands one base away.

Receptor amplification or capture employed the immunoSEQ multiplex PCR assay. The multiplex PCR relied on a mix of 60 forward primers for TCR Vbeta segments and 13 reverse primers for TCR Jbeta segments. A multiplex PCR assay on genomic DNA amplified the CDR3 region of rearranged TCR beta genes. The amplified TCR beta libraries were sequenced on the Illumina HiSeq System as 87-base-pair reads. On the study's bioinformatics: Across the 670 or so repertoires, a later analysis counted around 80 million unique TCR beta chains, some 11 million of which were shared by at least two donors. To remove PCR and sequencing errors, raw reads were error-corrected and collapsed into unique sequences using a nearest-neighbor algorithm that merged closely related sequences. Alignment of CDR3 sequences to IMGT reference sequences was used to assign V, D and J gene segments. Each retained sequence needed at least a six-nucleotide match to both a V gene segment and a J gene segment. A rearrangement was called productive if the CDR3 had no stop codons and remained in frame with V and J, and every other rearrangement was called non-productive. CDR3 was defined by IMGT convention, running from the second conserved V-encoded cysteine to the conserved J-encoded phenylalanine. The earlier analysis of a few hundred of the donors excluded any sequence lacking an unambiguous match to a single V gene segment. In an earlier analysis of about 590 of the donors, a V segment was called functional when productive rearrangements were above 56.7%, and segregating when the standard deviation between donors exceeded 5%. A statistical classification framework was developed to diagnose cytomegalovirus status using the catalog of TCR beta chain sequences. In a later analysis, V and J genes were assigned by comparing TCR nucleotide sequences against IMGT/GENE-DB human TR gene sequences. A later analysis assigned CDR3 sequences and most-parsimonious VDJ recombination scenarios with the TCRdist pipeline. In a later analysis, every TCR beta chain was defined by the combination of its CDR3 amino acid sequence and its V-gene family, and reads without a unique V-gene family were dropped. To address suspected cross-contamination and a sequencing artifact, a later analysis removed approximately 600 highly shared, low-generation-probability nucleotide sequences. In a later analysis, a clonal expansion index for each public chain was calculated from normalized within-repertoire ranks of inferred template counts. A later analysis computed generation probabilities with a VDJ recombination model fitted to out-of-frame rearrangements, and checked the results against IGoR. A later analysis scored TCR-TCR, TCR-HLA and TCR-CMV co-occurrence with hypergeometric tests, applying a repertoire-size bias correction to TCR pairs. A later analysis estimated false discovery rates by permuting HLA or CMV assignments 20 times. In a later analysis, co-occurring TCRs were grouped using DBSCAN, and TCRdist sequence similarity was added for clustering within HLA-allele-positive subsets. Repertoires with fewer than 30,000 or more than 120,000 public chains, plus five repertoires with anomalous nucleotide sharing, were excluded from co-occurrence clustering. TCRdb limited this immuneACCESS table to in-frame rearrangements with V and J called. A share of clones is missing; checked studies link under half to unresolved V genes, and the rest is unexplained. The DNA gave D and trimming, while V, J and clone size come from that table. This sample gives some 200,000 clones in total; more than 80% of them show up just once. The top ten clonotypes cover under 0.8% of the sample.

Results the study describes overall, beyond this receptor: CMV serostatus was the only immune exposure information available for the cohort. The study listed 150 to 200 TCR beta chains as associated with cytomegalovirus. Most TCR sequences were observed very rarely across donors, whereas some public TCRs were present in many individuals. A group of highly shared sequence variants was considered likely to be a technical artifact of the sequencing pipeline. The authors suggested that the approach could potentially be extended to other disease states and immunological phenotypes. Specific HLA alleles were associated with 15,000 to 20,000 TCR beta sequences at a false discovery rate of 0.05 in a later analysis. According to a later analysis, parvovirus B19, influenza, CMV and Epstein-Barr virus appeared linked to several top co-occurrence clusters. This cohort had only TCR beta chains sequenced, and the lack of alpha or paired-chain data limited which features could be detected. In an earlier analysis of approximately 590 of the donors, most TCR beta V segments appeared in productive rearrangements about 87% or about 30% of the time, broadly matching IMGT annotations. The classifier was reported to diagnose cytomegalovirus status with high specificity and sensitivity in both the original cohort and the validation cohort. Because HLA typing was unavailable for some donors at each locus, only the typed subset was used in association tests. A later analysis found that HLA-associated TCR beta chains were more clonally expanded and had lower generation probabilities than equally common non-associated chains. In a later genetic analysis, fewer N-insertions in productive TCRs were reported among donors in an Asian-associated ancestry cluster than the roughly 640-donor mean. When HLA alleles, especially DR and DQ, strongly co-occurred, attributing TCR associations to individual alleles was difficult. An association between a missense DCLRE1C variant and V-gene and J-gene trimming of TCR beta chains was found in a later genetic analysis and replicated in an independent cohort. A few of the identified cytomegalovirus-associated TCR beta chains were confirmed in vitro to be specific for cytomegalovirus antigens. The earlier analysis of approximately 560 of the donors excluded fewer than 20 rarely observed V segments, including chromosome 9 orphons, because counts were too low. Linkage disequilibrium might explain the correlated functional status among segregating V segments, but an unknown experimental factor could not be excluded. In a later analysis, the rate of TCR association differed among HLA loci, with DRB1 alleles having the most associated TCRs and HLA-C alleles having the fewest. Sequencing depth was assumed to be roughly uniform across donors in the presence/absence analyses, though that assumption may not hold. According to a later analysis, most CMV-associated TCR beta chains appeared to be HLA-restricted, and the HLA associations seemed to be driven largely by CMV exposure. Some IMGT-functional V segments, including TRBV6-2 and TRBV6-3, could not be distinguished by the 87-base-pair reads and were therefore excluded. A further reported finding was that TCR beta sequences accurately predicted the HLA-A and HLA-B alleles for most subjects in the first cohort.

The cohort comprised under 700 healthy bone marrow donors. Cohort members were all nominally healthy when sampled, although unrecorded immune exposures were likely present. The donor tested CMV seronegative and was one of the 352 seronegative cohort members. Each donor provided a peripheral blood sample, and peripheral blood mononuclear cells were used for TCR beta sequencing. Genomic DNA extraction from the blood cell samples was performed with the Qiagen DNeasy Blood Extraction Kit. The chain is made from TRBV19 and TRBJ1-2, with a tentative D gene TRBD1 over 6 matching bases. The receptor's source is a boy younger than 18 in good health and CMV-seronegative. The sample comprised PBMCs. The CDR3 here reads CASSIWRGAMTNYGYTF. Here is the DNA: TGTGCCAGTAGTATTTGGCGGGGGGCGATGACTAACTATGGCTACACCTTC.